The 31 T cell receptor beta chains listed next were all sequenced from one sample in a study of control samples from healthy donors and cancer patients. Clones were read by immunoSEQ multiplex PCR, and TCRdb kept only the in-frame ones, dropping some. Of about 73,000 clones in the sample, just under 90% were seen once. Sequenced input: PBMCs. All receptors derive from a man aged 60-69 years with lung cancer.

J is TRBJ2-7 and V is TRBV7-9; no reliable D call. Germline V lookup: CDR1 SEHNR, CDR2 FQNEAQ (reference sequence). The CDR3 has 13 amino acids. V was clipped by 5 bases and J by 2 bases, with 10 bases between them. For the CDR3, the DNA is TGTGCCAGCAGCCCTCGGACGACCTACGAGCAGTACTTC. It is translated as CASSPRTTYEQYF.

Here the CDR3 reads CASSERGGTKNIQYF. For the CDR3, the DNA is TGTGCCAGCAGTGAACGAGGGGGAACCAAAAACATTCAGTACTTC. V and J are TRBV2 and TRBJ2-4, with D possibly TRBD1 on 6 matching bases. The CDR3 runs to 15 residues. From germline, CDR1 is SNHLY and CDR2 FYNNEI. The germline V and J ends were trimmed by 2 bases and 2 bases, with 10 bases remaining between them.

The rearrangement joins TRBV7-8 to TRBJ2-1; 10 nucleotides line up with TRBD1. With V trimmed by 5 bases and J by 3 bases, 7 bases remained unmatched. This CDR3 has 16 residues. Germline CDR1 reads SGHVS; CDR2 reads FQNEAQ. The CDR3 region has the DNA TGTGCCAGCAGCCATCGCCGGGACAGGGGCTACAATGAGCAGTTCTTC. Amino acid sequence: CASSHRRDRGYNEQFF.

This clone was seen just once. V and J are TRBV5-1 and TRBJ2-2, with D hard to call. This CDR3 has 16 residues. Germline CDR1 is SGHRS and CDR2 is YFSETQ. V lost 5 bases to trimming and J lost 0 bases, with 14 bases between them. Here the CDR3 DNA reads TGCGCCAGCAGTTTGAACGGGCCCTCGAACACCGGGGAGCTGTTTTTT. Encoded protein: CASSLNGPSNTGELFF.

J is TRBJ2-3 and V is TRBV7-8; the D gene is possibly TRBD2 (6 bases). CDR1 is SGHVS and CDR2 is FQNEAQ in the germline V gene. This CDR3 is built from 15 residues. V was trimmed by 5 bases and J by 2 bases, leaving 14 bases between them. The CDR3 is CASSRVAVPTDTQYF. CDR3 coding DNA: TGTGCCAGCAGCCGAGTAGCGGTTCCCACAGATACGCAGTATTTT.

The V gene is TRBV11-3, the J gene TRBJ2-2; no clear D gene. Germline CDR1 SGHNT, CDR2 YENEEA. V lost 0 bases, J lost 4 bases, and 15 bases lay in between. The CDR3 contains 17 residues. The chain's CDR3 is CASSLDNWRTSTGELFF. The CDR3 nucleotides read TGTGCCAGCAGCTTAGATAACTGGCGGACGAGCACCGGGGAGCTGTTTTTT.

As for this clone: A much larger clone lies a single base off, so this may be a read error. The same CDR3 is also encoded by other DNA sequences in this sample. The chain joins TRBV4-1 to TRBJ2-1, with 8 bases that match TRBD2. CDR1 MGHRA and CDR2 YSYEKL come from the germline V gene. The CDR3 spans 16 residues. The CDR3 spells CASSQRGGDSYNEQFF. CDR3 in DNA: TGTGCCAGCAGCCAACGGGGGGGGGACTCCTACAATGAGCAGTTCTTC.

The gene calls are TRBV7-9 and TRBJ2-3; no clear D gene. V was trimmed by 1 base and J by 6 bases, leaving 14 bases between them. Germline-derived CDR1 and CDR2 are SEHNR and FQNEAQ (reference sequence). The CDR3 runs 15 residues. The CDR3 region is CASSLEALLSDTQYF. The CDR3 nucleotides read TGTGCCAGCAGCTTAGAAGCACTCCTGTCGGATACGCAGTATTTT.

The gene calls are TRBV3-1 (or the pseudogene TRBV3-2) and TRBJ1-6; possible D gene TRBD1, 5 bases. Germline V CDR1 and CDR2: LGHDT, YNNKEL (reference sequence). V lost 4 bases, J lost 12 bases, and 16 bases lay in between. The CDR3 length is 14 residues. CDR3 bases: TGTGCCAGCAGCCCTAGCGACAGAATCCAACCCCTCCACTTT. Its translation is CASSPSDRIQPLHF.

V is TRBV3-1 (or the pseudogene TRBV3-2) and J is TRBJ2-5; D remains ambiguous. Trimming left V 0 bases short and J 1 base short, with 12 bases between. CDR1 is LGHDT, CDR2 YNNKEL, per germline (reference sequence). CDR3 length: 16 residues. The CDR3 loop is CASSQEWGGIQETQYF. In DNA form, the CDR3 reads TGTGCCAGCAGCCAAGAGTGGGGTGGGATCCAAGAGACCCAGTACTTC.

In DNA form, the CDR3 reads TGTGCCAGCAGCTCGAGGGAGACGAACACCGGGGAGCTGTTTTTT. Translating gives CASSSRETNTGELFF. The chain couples TRBV5-6 to TRBJ2-2; D may be TRBD2 (5 bases). The CDR3 spans 15 residues. Germline CDR1 is SGHDT and CDR2 is YYEEEE. V was cut by 3 bases and J by 0 bases, with 9 bases left in between.

This clone was detected only once. The chain links TRBV6-5 to TRBJ1-1; no clear D gene. Trimming took 0 bases from V and 5 from J, leaving 16 bases between them. The CDR3 totals 16 residues. The V gene's germline CDR1 is MNHEY and CDR2 SVGAGI. This CDR3 reads CASSYSLTVGDTEAFF. Here the CDR3 DNA reads TGTGCCAGCAGTTACTCGCTTACCGTGGGTGATACTGAAGCTTTCTTT.

V usage is TRBV7-7 and J usage is TRBJ2-2; the D is unclear. Between the trimmed V and J ends, which lost 5 bases and 4 bases, there was a span of 11 bases. Germline V gene sequence: CDR1 SSHAT, CDR2 FNYEAQ (reference sequence). The CDR3 length is 14 residues. CDR3 sequence reads: CASSLSSGTGELFF. The CDR3 DNA reads as TGTGCCAGCAGCCTGAGCTCGGGCACCGGGGAGCTGTTTTTT.

This chain connects TRBV7-9 to TRBJ1-2; D is ambiguous. V was trimmed by 1 base and J by 7 bases, leaving 10 bases between them. The germline gives CDR1 SEHNR, CDR2 FQNEAQ (reference sequence). This CDR3 has 13 amino acids. The CDR3 region has the DNA TGTGCCAGCAGCTTAGACCGCGAAAGTGGCTACACCTTC. It codes for CASSLDRESGYTF.

The genes are TRBV10-2 and TRBJ1-1; TRBD1 is a possible D gene (5 bases). Trimming stripped 5 bases from V and 4 bases from J, with 8 bases between. The CDR3 runs 12 residues. The germline V gene has CDR1 WSHSY and CDR2 SAAADI. Here the CDR3 reads CASSRGSTEAFF. The CDR3 region has the DNA TGCGCCAGCAGTAGGGGAAGCACTGAAGCTTTCTTT.

In its sample, this clone was seen a few times. V usage is TRBV6-5 and J usage is TRBJ2-7; no firm D call. The V end lost 0 bases, the J end lost 0 bases, and 9 bases lay between the germline ends. From germline, CDR1 is MNHEY and CDR2 SVGAGI. The CDR3 loop spans 15 amino acids. DNA of the CDR3: TGTGCCAGCAGTTACTCTTCAGGCCACTCCTACGAGCAGTACTTC. As protein: CASSYSSGHSYEQYF.

The chain is built from TRBV7-3 and TRBJ2-3; D is possibly TRBD1 (5 bases). The CDR3 has 15 amino acids. Per the germline V gene, CDR1 is SGHTA and CDR2 is FQGTGA. The V and J ends lost 6 bases and 3 bases respectively, with 16 bases between them. CDR3 DNA: TGTGCCAGCAGTTCAGGGTGGGCTGGGACAGATACGCAGTATTTT. It encodes CASSSGWAGTDTQYF.

The chain is built from TRBV29-1 and TRBJ1-1; D is ambiguous. This CDR3 has 13 residues. Trimming pared 7 bases from V and 0 bases from J, leaving 12 bases between. The germline gives CDR1 SQVTM, CDR2 ANQGSEA. CDR3: CSAAGSLNTEAFF. The CDR3 DNA reads TGCAGCGCCGCGGGCAGCCTGAACACTGAAGCTTTCTTT.

This clone was counted once. The chain employs TRBV4-1 and TRBJ2-5; D perhaps matches TRBD1 (6 bases). Deletions cut 0 bases from V and 5 bases from J, with 16 bases between. The CDR3 is 16 amino acids. Per germline, CDR1 MGHRA and CDR2 YSYEKL. The CDR3 is CASSQDRLDSGETQYF. CDR3 sequence (DNA): TGCGCCAGCAGCCAAGATCGTCTGGACAGTGGGGAGACCCAGTACTTC.

The chain combines TRBV7-2 with TRBJ2-4; 7 nucleotides line up with TRBD1. CDR1 SGHTA and CDR2 FQGNSA come from the germline V gene. V shed 1 base, J shed 6 bases, and the junction held 9 bases outside the gene matches. The CDR3 has 16 amino acids. The CDR3 loop reads CASSLGTGLRANIQYF. CDR3 in DNA: TGTGCCAGCAGCTTAGGGACAGGCCTCCGAGCAAACATTCAGTACTTC.

J is TRBJ1-1 and V is TRBV7-2; 9 bases are shared with TRBD1. The CDR3 has 13 amino acids. The ends lost 1 base at V and 12 bases at J; junction bases unmatched: 6. The germline V gene encodes CDR1 SGHTA and CDR2 FQGNSA. The CDR3 region is CASSLDRGRVTFF. The CDR3 DNA reads TGTGCCAGCAGCTTAGACAGGGGGCGCGTAACTTTCTTT.

The J gene is TRBJ1-2, the V gene TRBV24-1; D gene ambiguous. Germline V gene lookup returns CDR1 KGHDR and CDR2 SFDVKD. V lost 4 bases, J lost 7 bases, and 6 bases lay in between. The CDR3 is 11 amino acids. CDR3 bases: TGTGCCACCAGTGAGGGTTTTGGCTACACCTTC. Amino acids: CATSEGFGYTF.

The chain couples TRBV2 to TRBJ1-5; D possibly corresponds to TRBD1 (6 bases). This CDR3 is built from 14 residues. Germline CDR1 and CDR2: SNHLY and FYNNEI. V was cut by 2 bases and J by 4 bases, with 9 bases left in between. The CDR3 nucleotides are TGTGCCAGCAGTGAATTTGGACAGAATCAGCCCCAGCATTTT. Protein sequence: CASSEFGQNQPQHF.

The chain couples TRBV30 to TRBJ2-4; maybe TRBD2 (6 bases). Germline V gene sequence: CDR1 GTSNPN, CDR2 SVGIG (reference sequence). The V and J ends lost 2 bases and 7 bases respectively, with 15 bases between them. CDR3 size: 14 residues. The CDR3 is CAWSPAEGRNIQYF. CDR3 DNA: TGTGCCTGGAGTCCCGCGGAGGGAAGGAACATTCAGTACTTC.

This clone has a handful of counts. The chain employs TRBV18 and TRBJ2-7; D might be TRBD2 (6 bases). There are 14 residues in the CDR3. Germline CDR1 is KGHSH and CDR2 is LQKENI. Trimming removed 3 bases from V and 1 base from J, with 10 bases in between. The DNA of the CDR3 is TGTGCCAGCTCACCCACTGCGGGGTCCTACGAGCAGTACGTC. It specifies CASSPTAGSYEQYV.

The V call is TRBV10-3, the J call TRBJ1-1, with TRBD1 matching 7 bases. This CDR3 is 14 amino acids long. V shed 7 bases, J shed 1 base, and the junction held 6 bases outside the gene matches. CDR1 and CDR2 from the germline V gene are ENHRY and SYGVKD. The CDR3 DNA reads as TGTGCCATCAACGATGGGACAGAGAACACTGAAGCTTTCTTT. This sequence encodes CAINDGTENTEAFF.

The CDR3 spells CASSLEVGQGVFGDTGELFF. CDR3 coding DNA: TGTGCCAGCAGCTTAGAAGTAGGACAGGGGGTATTTGGTGACACCGGGGAGCTGTTTTTT. The chain has TRBV11-3 and TRBJ2-2, with 10 bases aligning to TRBD1. The V gene's germline CDR1 is SGHNT and CDR2 YENEEA. V lost 0 bases to trimming and J lost 3 bases; unmatched junction nucleotides: 13. The CDR3 totals 20 residues.

The rearrangement links TRBV6-5 to TRBJ2-7; TRBD1 or TRBD2 may be the D gene (5 bases each). The CDR3 consists of 14 residues. V lost 6 bases and J lost 0, with 12 bases in between. The V gene's germline CDR1 is MNHEY and CDR2 SVGAGI. CDR3 in DNA: TGTGCCAGCAGAGGGACGGCGAGCTCCTACGAGCAGTACTTC. It is translated as CASRGTASSYEQYF.

Written as DNA, the CDR3 is TGTGCCAGTAAAGCTAGCGGGGGGGCTCCAGATACGCAGTATTTT. This gives the protein CASKASGGAPDTQYF. The V call is TRBV19, the J call TRBJ2-3; 12 bases line up with TRBD2. This CDR3 has 15 residues. Germline-derived CDR1 and CDR2 are LNHDA and SQIVND (reference sequence). With 7 bases clipped from V and 4 bases from J, the junction kept 6 bases outside the gene matches.

The CDR3 DNA reads TGTGCCACCAGCAGAGGCGGGACAGCGTACACTGAAGCTTTCTTT. This sequence encodes CATSRGGTAYTEAFF. This chain uses TRBV15 with TRBJ1-1; 7 nucleotides align to TRBD1. Trimming removed 1 base from V and 3 bases from J; junction bases left unmatched: 5. Germline-derived CDR1 and CDR2 are LNHNV and YYDKDF (reference sequence). This CDR3 comprises 15 residues.

The V gene is TRBV2, the J gene TRBJ2-2; D is uncertain. Germline V gene sequence: CDR1 SNHLY, CDR2 FYNNEI. Trimming cost V 10 bases and J 0 bases, with 9 bases left between them. CDR3 length: 13 amino acids. CDR3 nucleotide sequence: TGTGCCACCACACACCCGAACACCGGGGAGCTGTTTTTT. The encoded protein is CATTHPNTGELFF. Together with reference TRBV2 and TRBJ2-2, the CDR3 gives the full variable domain: EPEVTQTPSHQVTQMGQEVILRCVPISNHLYFYWYRQILGQKVEFLVSFYNNEISEKSEIFDDQFSVERPDGSNFTLKIRSTKLEDSAMYFCATTHPNTGELFFGEGSRLTVL.